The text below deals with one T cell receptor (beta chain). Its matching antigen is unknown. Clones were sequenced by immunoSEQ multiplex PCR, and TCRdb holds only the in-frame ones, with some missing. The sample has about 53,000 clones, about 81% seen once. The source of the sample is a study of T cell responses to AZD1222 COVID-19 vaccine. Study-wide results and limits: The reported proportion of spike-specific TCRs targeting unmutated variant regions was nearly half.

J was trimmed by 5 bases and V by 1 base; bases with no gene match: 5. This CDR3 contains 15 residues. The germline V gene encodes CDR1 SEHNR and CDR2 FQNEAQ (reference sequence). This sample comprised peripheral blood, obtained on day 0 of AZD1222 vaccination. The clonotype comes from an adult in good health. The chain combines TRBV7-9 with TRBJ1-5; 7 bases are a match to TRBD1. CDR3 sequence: CASSLGGQADQPQHF. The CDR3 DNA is TGTGCCAGCAGCTTAGGCGGACAGGCGGATCAGCCCCAGCATTTT. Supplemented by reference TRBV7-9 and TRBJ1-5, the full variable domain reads DTGVSQNPRHKITKRGQNVTFRCDPISEHNRLYWYRQTLGQGPEFLTYFQNEAQLEKSRLLSDRFSAERPKGSFSTLEIQRTEQGDSAMYLCASSLGGQADQPQHFGDGTRLSIL.